Below, 26 T cell receptor beta chains from the same sample are listed, as sequenced in a study of shared clonotypes between healthy human individuals. Generated by immunoSEQ multiplex PCR, the TCRdb table keeps only in-frame clones and is missing some. The sample has approximately 1,000,000 clones, about 72% seen once. Specimen: memory CD4+ T cells from PBMCs. Subset defined: CD45RA-negative fraction. The origin of the receptors is a man in his late teens or twenties in good health. Some clones in this sample may be carry-over from other donors' samples.

The gene calls are TRBV27 and TRBJ1-1; the D is unclear. Germline V gives CDR1 MNHEY, CDR2 SMNVEV (reference sequence). The CDR3 spans 14 residues. The V and J ends lost 3 bases and 3 bases respectively, with 11 bases between them. CDR3 nucleotide sequence: TGTGCCAGCAGTTTGACGGGGTTGGACACTGAAGCTTTCTTT. Its protein is CASSLTGLDTEAFF.

The V gene is TRBV5-1, the J gene TRBJ1-1; the D gene is possibly TRBD1 (5 bases). The germline CDR1 and CDR2 sequences are SGHRS and YFSETQ. The V gene lost 4 bases and the J gene lost 0 bases, with 16 bases spanning the gap. There are 16 residues in the CDR3. CDR3 sequence: CASSPRPGLLNTEAFF. In nucleotides, the CDR3 is TGCGCCAGCAGCCCACGACCGGGACTCCTGAACACTGAAGCTTTCTTT.

The chain combines TRBV7-3 with TRBJ1-6; 9 bases map to TRBD1. Germline assignment: CDR1 SGHTA and CDR2 FQGTGA. Losses at the gene ends were 5 bases for V and 7 bases for J; bases not matched to a gene: 3. The CDR3 totals 14 residues. The CDR3 coding sequence is TGTGCCAGCAGCCTACAGGGGGCAAATTCACCCCTCCACTTT. Its translation: CASSLQGANSPLHF.

The chain couples TRBV19 to TRBJ2-5; D is unresolved. V was pared by 4 bases and J by 2 bases, with 11 bases between. The CDR3 spans 14 residues. Germline assignment: CDR1 LNHDA and CDR2 SQIVND (reference sequence). The CDR3 coding sequence is TGTGCCAGTAGTAGGACGGTCCTTCAAGAGACCCAGTACTTC. This codes for CASSRTVLQETQYF.

The J gene is TRBJ2-7, the V gene TRBV7-2; no clear D. CDR3 length: 14 residues. V lost 1 base to trimming and J lost 6 bases, with 13 bases between them. CDR1 SGHTA and CDR2 FQGNSA come from the germline V gene. The CDR3 loop reads CASSLVGALGEQYF. CDR3 DNA: TGTGCCAGCAGCTTAGTTGGCGCGTTGGGCGAGCAGTACTTC.

The chain has TRBV5-4 and TRBJ1-1; D ambiguous. V was trimmed by 4 bases and J by 4 bases, leaving 14 bases between them. The length of the CDR3 is 14 residues. Germline CDR1 and CDR2: SGHNT and YYREEE (reference sequence). CDR3 bases: TGTGCCAGCAGCCTAAAGGCGGGTCCCACTGAAGCTTTCTTT. Translated: CASSLKAGPTEAFF.

V usage is TRBV7-9 and J usage is TRBJ2-5; D is perhaps TRBD1 (5 bases). Germline CDR1 SEHNR, CDR2 FQNEAQ (reference sequence). The CDR3 loop spans 14 amino acids. V was pared by 4 bases and J by 1 base, with 10 bases between. The CDR3 spells CASSSQTVQETQYF. The CDR3 bases are TGTGCCAGCAGCTCCCAGACAGTCCAAGAGACCCAGTACTTC.

The chain links TRBV6-5 to TRBJ2-7; 7 bases match TRBD2. Germline trimming cut 1 base from V and 6 bases from J; bases unmatched to any gene: 9. This CDR3 is built from 15 residues. Germline loops: CDR1 MNHEY, CDR2 SVGAGI. The CDR3 sequence: CASSYWSSPGGEQYF. The DNA for the CDR3 is TGTGCCAGCAGTTACTGGTCTTCACCGGGGGGCGAGCAGTACTTC.

The chain joins TRBV18 to TRBJ2-5; perhaps TRBD2 as D (5 bases). Germline V gene data show CDR1 as KGHSH and CDR2 as LQKENI. The CDR3 is 15 amino acids. V lost 0 bases to trimming and J lost 1 base, with 9 bases between them. In DNA, the CDR3 is TGTGCCAGCTCACCACCGAACGCGGGCCAAGAGACCCAGTACTTC. Protein sequence: CASSPPNAGQETQYF.

This clone was seen just once. Within the sample, other DNA sequences also encode this same CDR3. The chain couples TRBV5-4 to TRBJ2-3, with 12 nucleotides matching TRBD2. The CDR3 is made up of 16 amino acids. Germline V gives CDR1 SGHNT, CDR2 YYREEE (reference sequence). After removal of 4 bases from V and 1 base from J, the junction contained 4 bases not matched to a gene. The CDR3 nucleotides are TGTGCCAGCAGCCTCGGACTAGCGGGGCGCACAGATACGCAGTATTTT. Amino acids: CASSLGLAGRTDTQYF.

This clone was detected only once. The V call is TRBV5-1, the J call TRBJ1-1; 7 bases agree with TRBD1. CDR1 is SGHRS and CDR2 is YFSETQ in the germline V gene. The CDR3 consists of 14 residues. V gave up 4 bases and J gave up 0 bases; unmatched junction bases: 3. Written as DNA, the CDR3 is TGCGCCAGCAGCACACAGGGGTTGAACACTGAAGCTTTCTTT. Translating gives CASSTQGLNTEAFF.

The chain employs TRBV21-1 and TRBJ1-1. TRBV21-1 is listed as a pseudogene. This CDR3 comprises 15 residues. This CDR3 reads CASSPGCRTNTEAFF. The CDR3 coding sequence is TGTGCCAGCTCGCCCGGGTGCAGGACGAACACTGAAGCTTTCTTT.

V gene TRBV12-5 combines with J gene TRBJ2-7, with a weak D call TRBD1 (6 bases). The CDR3 sequence is 12 residues long. Germline-derived CDR1 and CDR2 are LGHNT and FRNRAP. Trimming removed 5 bases from V and 3 bases from J, with 8 bases in between. CDR3 loop: CASGRGGYEQYF. The CDR3 DNA follows: TGTGCTAGTGGTAGAGGGGGCTACGAGCAGTACTTC.

The chain employs TRBV25-1 and TRBJ2-1, with TRBD2 identical over 8 bases. The CDR3 length is 17 residues. Germline V gene data show CDR1 as MGHDK and CDR2 as SYGVNS. The V and J ends lost 3 bases and 8 bases, in that order; junction bases with no gene match: 15. The DNA for the CDR3 is TGTGCCAGCAGTGACACAGGTGGAGCGGGAGTTTGGCATGAGCAGTTCTTC. Translation gives CASSDTGGAGVWHEQFF. Looking up the rest from reference TRBV25-1 and TRBJ2-1 gives the full variable domain: EADIYQTPRYLVIGTGKKITLECSQTMGHDKMYWYQQDPGMELHLIHYSYGVNSTEKGDLSSESTVSRIRTEHFPLTLESARPSHTSQYLCASSDTGGAGVWHEQFFGPGTRLTVL.

The chain is built from TRBV6-6 and TRBJ2-7, with D possibly TRBD1 on 5 matching bases. V was cut by 4 bases and J by 0 bases, with 10 bases left in between. CDR1 and CDR2 from the germline V gene are MNHNY and SVGAGI (reference sequence). The CDR3 spans 14 residues. This chain's CDR3 is CASSLRQSSYEQYF. The DNA of the CDR3 is TGTGCCAGCAGTTTAAGACAGAGCTCCTACGAGCAGTACTTC.

The chain uses TRBV28 and TRBJ1-2; unclear D gene. Trimming left V 3 bases short and J 2 bases short, with 10 bases between. Germline V gene lookup returns CDR1 MDHEN and CDR2 SYDVKM. The CDR3 length is 14 residues. The CDR3 DNA reads as TGTGCCAGCAGTTTCCTACGAACCAACTATGGCTACACCTTC. Translating it yields CASSFLRTNYGYTF.

Regarding this clone: Additional DNA sequences in this sample encode the identical CDR3. V is TRBV7-3 and J is TRBJ2-2; TRBD1 matches at 8 bases. The CDR3 has 15 amino acids. The germline V gene has CDR1 SGHTA and CDR2 FQGTGA. Losses at the gene ends were 5 bases for V and 3 bases for J; bases not matched to a gene: 5. The CDR3 region is CASSPDRVDTGELFF. The CDR3 nucleotides are TGTGCCAGCAGCCCGGACAGGGTGGACACCGGGGAGCTGTTTTTT. The full variable domain, rest sourced from reference TRBV7-3 and TRBJ2-2, is GAGVSQTPSNKVTEKGKYVELRCDPISGHTALYWYRQSLGQGPEFLIYFQGTGAADDSGLPNDRFFAVRPEGSVSTLKIQRTERGDSAVYLCASSPDRVDTGELFFGEGSRLTVL.

Regarding this clone: The junction differs from germline at one of its ends, possibly a read error. The chain uses TRBV29-1 and TRBJ1-4; 7 bases map to TRBD1. In germline, CDR1 is SQVTM, CDR2 ANQGSEA. The CDR3 runs to 13 residues. The CDR3 spells CSAVGGAWGQLIF. In DNA, the CDR3 is TGCAGCGCTGTAGGGGGCGCGTGGGGACAGTTGATTTTT.

The CDR3, as DNA: TGTGCCAGCAGCTTAGGGAGGGGCAGCCATTATAGCAATCAGCCCCAGCATTTT. Protein: CASSLGRGSHYSNQPQHF. The V and J genes are TRBV11-2 and TRBJ1-5; tentative D call: TRBD1 (5 bases). Trimming cost V 1 base and J 0 bases, with 16 bases left between them. The CDR3 runs 18 residues. Per the germline V gene, CDR1 is SGHAT and CDR2 is FQNNGV.

This clone has at least ten counts. The chain joins TRBV5-1 to TRBJ2-7; 11 nucleotides align to TRBD2. Losses at the gene ends were 0 bases for V and 4 bases for J; bases not matched to a gene: 12. Germline V CDR1 and CDR2: SGHRS, YFSETQ. CDR3 length: 18 amino acids. The CDR3 DNA follows: TGCGCCAGCAGCTTGGTGGCTAGCGGGAGGACCACTCCTTACGAGCAGTACTTC. Translating it yields CASSLVASGRTTPYEQYF. The full variable domain, rest sourced from reference TRBV5-1 and TRBJ2-7, is KAGVTQTPRYLIKTRGQQVTLSCSPISGHRSVSWYQQTPGQGLQFLFEYFSETQRNKGNFPGRFSGRQFSNSRSEMNVSTLELGDSALYLCASSLVASGRTTPYEQYFGPGTRLTVT.

V and J are TRBV6-6 and TRBJ2-7, with unresolved D. The V end lost 3 bases, the J end lost 7 bases, and 10 bases lay between the germline ends. The CDR3 length is 12 residues. In germline, CDR1 is MNHNY, CDR2 SVGAGI (reference sequence). The CDR3, as DNA: TGTGCCAGCAGTTATTCACGAGAGGAGCAGTACTTC. This sequence encodes CASSYSREEQYF.

CDR3 region: CASSHAGTDYEQYF. The CDR3 DNA reads as TGTGCCAGCAGCCACGCCGGGACAGACTACGAGCAGTACTTC. This chain uses TRBV4-2 with TRBJ2-7, with 7 bases that match TRBD1. V lost 3 bases to trimming and J lost 3 bases; unmatched junction nucleotides: 5. This CDR3 region has 14 residues. The germline V gene encodes CDR1 LGHNA and CDR2 YNFKEQ.

This rearrangement joins TRBV6-5 to TRBJ1-5, with 7 bases aligning to TRBD1. Germline CDR1 is MNHEY and CDR2 is SVGAGI. This CDR3 comprises 15 residues. Trimming at V came to 5 bases and at J to 2 bases, leaving 6 bases not matched to a gene. The CDR3: CASSRNRGGNQPQHF. The CDR3 nucleotides are TGTGCCAGCAGTCGAAACAGGGGTGGCAATCAGCCCCAGCATTTT.

This chain uses TRBV6-1 with TRBJ1-2, with a possible D match to TRBD1 (6 bases). This CDR3 spans 14 amino acids. Per the germline V gene, CDR1 is MNHNS and CDR2 is SASEGT. The ends were cut back, 6 bases at V and 6 bases at J, with 17 bases in the middle. The CDR3 DNA reads as TGTGCCAGCAGGGGACAAGCGGGGCCAGATGGCTACACCTTC. It codes for CASRGQAGPDGYTF.

A word on this clone: A much larger clone differs by one base, so this may be a read error. In the same sample, other DNA sequences code for this CDR3. The J gene is TRBJ2-6, the V gene TRBV6-6; D is undetermined. The CDR3 is 15 residues long. Germline V gives CDR1 MNHNY, CDR2 SVGAGI (reference sequence). The V end was cut by 2 bases, the J end by 4 bases, with 9 bases between. The DNA for the CDR3 is TGTGCCAGCAGTTACACAAGCGCCGGGGCCAACGTCCTGACTTTC. As protein: CASSYTSAGANVLTF.

V usage is TRBV27 and J usage is TRBJ2-3; 7 nucleotides agree with TRBD1. V was pared by 5 bases and J by 9 bases, with 11 bases of the junction left unmatched. The CDR3 has 14 amino acids. Per germline, CDR1 MNHEY and CDR2 SMNVEV (reference sequence). CDR3 amino acids: CASSAVTGRVTQYF. Here the CDR3 DNA reads TGTGCCAGCAGTGCTGTGACAGGGCGGGTAACGCAGTATTTT.